This T cell receptor (beta chain) was profiled in a study of T cell repertoires in cytomegalovirus infection. Background on the study: Indications of both CMV infection and matching HLA type were provided by public TCR beta signatures.

The CDR3 consists of 18 residues. Germline CDR1 is MNHEY and CDR2 is SVGEGT. V shed 1 base and J shed 0 bases, with 17 bases lying between them. Whole-study results and caveats: Pooled public TCR beta family frequency picked out CMV carriers with the relevant HLA. CMV-specific TCR beta clonotypes restricted by HLA-C were the ones dominating the ex vivo response.

This clonotype was picked up many times. Its antigen is unknown. In TCRdb, the reads were re-called with MiXCR into one record per CDR3 protein. The sample has hundreds of thousands of distinct CDR3 sequences; around 10% are singletons. The source material was PBMCs. The sequence was obtained from a human donor in good health (CMV status not recorded). Some clones in this sample may be carry-over from other donors' samples. The chain combines TRBV6-2 or TRBV6-3 with TRBJ2-3; D may be TRBD2 (5 bases). Written as DNA, the CDR3 is TGTGCCAGCAGTTACTTGTTGGGGAGATCGAAGAGCACAGATACGCAGTATTTT. Encoded protein: CASSYLLGRSKSTDTQYF.